This T cell receptor (beta chain) was profiled in a study of blood T cell repertoires in COVID-19. Study-level background: PBMCs, B-cell-depleted T cells, or T cells provided the cDNA or gDNA that made up the material.

CDR3 length: 14 residues. With 4 bases clipped from V and 5 bases from J, the junction kept 8 bases outside the gene matches. Germline V lookup: CDR1 SGHKS, CDR2 YYEKEE (reference sequence). Some clones are missing from TCRdb's copy, which holds only in-frame ones; the method was immunoSEQ multiplex PCR. This table holds approximately 250,000 clones, around 88% found once. What was sequenced was peripheral blood. The sequence came from a man aged 30-40 years with active or convalescent COVID-19. The J gene is TRBJ2-5, the V gene TRBV5-5; 7 bases are a match to TRBD2. The CDR3 DNA reads as TGTGCCAGCAGCCCCGGGACTATCGGGGAGACCCAGTACTTC. As protein: CASSPGTIGETQYF.